The T cell receptor (beta chain) under discussion was sequenced for a study of OX40 agonist ivuxolimab in advanced cancers. Whole-study context: Every 2 weeks, ivuxolimab was infused into the patients intravenously at between 0.01 and 10 mg/kg. The dose-escalation cohort was around 83% male, with a mean age of approximately 62 years, ranging roughly 20 to 90.

Method: immunoSEQ multiplex PCR; TCRdb's copy keeps in-frame clones and lacks some. The repertoire holds 80,000 to 100,000 clones, with 94% as singletons. Study findings and constraints: Among the nonresponders, some also had low normalized T-cell clonal expansion. Clonal expansion by week 6 occurred in CD4+ and CD8+ blood T cells (at 0.1 to 3.0 mg/kg).

About this clone: Its matching antigen is unknown.

Source: CD4+ or CD8+ T cells sorted from blood, taken in a trial of the OX40 agonist ivuxolimab. This sequence originates from an adult with an advanced solid tumor such as melanoma, head and neck, liver or kidney cancer.

CDR3 amino acids: CASRRDPGGSEQPQHF. CDR3 nucleotide sequence: TGTGCCAGTAGGAGGGACCCGGGGGGTTCAGAGCAGCCCCAGCATTTT. This chain joins TRBV19 and TRBJ1-5, with a weak D call TRBD1 (5 bases). Trimming took 6 bases from V and 7 from J, leaving 22 bases between them. Germline V gene lookup returns CDR1 LNHDA and CDR2 SQIVND (reference sequence). The CDR3 consists of 16 residues.